Detailed here is one TCR beta chain. Its antigen is not identified. Measured with immunoSEQ multiplex PCR; TCRdb has only the in-frame clones, and not every one. There are about 680,000 clones in the sample; roughly 90% occur only once, and over 1.3% lies in the top ten. Stated treatment: around 19 received Ad26.COV2.S at low or high dose, single or two shots; five or six received placebo; per-sample allocation not given. Material that was analyzed had been drawn on day 63 after the first vaccine or placebo injection. Vaccination used an Ad26 vector expressing Wuhan-strain SARS-CoV-2 spike. The data were obtained in a study of Ad26.COV2.S vaccination and SARS-CoV-2 variants. Study-wide findings and caveats: Recipients given vaccine exceeded placebo recipients in spike-specific TCR breadth. The breadth of spike-specific CD8+ and CD4+ T cell responses after vaccination was reportedly substantial. Measurements of TCR breadth and depth may have given underestimates of the total T cell responses.

This sequence was found in a person aged 18-65 years who received the Ad26.COV2.S COVID-19 vaccine or a placebo. Material: peripheral blood, obtained in a trial of Ad26.COV2.S vaccine versus placebo.

The CDR3 loop is CASSSISAEKLFF. CDR3 bases: TGTGCCAGTTCGTCGATTAGTGCTGAAAAACTGTTTTTT. The chain uses TRBV19 and TRBJ1-4; D call uncertain. CDR1 is LNHDA, CDR2 SQIVND, per germline (reference sequence). V lost 8 bases, J lost 7 bases, and 14 bases lay in between. This CDR3 has 13 amino acids.